These T cell receptor beta chains were read from a single sample in a study of blood T cell repertoires in COVID-19. Generated by immunoSEQ multiplex PCR, the TCRdb table keeps only in-frame clones and is missing some. The sample lists some 460,000 clones, 70% to 90% occurring once. The material sequenced was PBMCs or T cells enriched from blood (not recorded which). All receptors come from a woman in her late teens or twenties with acute COVID-19. Each CDR3 is given with its conserved first and last residue. Each record gives: clone size, J gene, V gene, D gene, CDR3 DNA, CDR3 protein. A D gene is named only where the DNA matches it firmly. Part of the rows lack a size; the others show once, few, many or a class for expanded clones.

abundance: -
j_gene: TRBJ2-3
v_gene: TRBV7-9
d_gene: TRBD2
CDR3nt: TGTGCCAGCACCCCGAGTGGGACTAGTCCTAGCACAGATACGCAGTATTTT
CDR3aa: CASTPSGTSPSTDTQYF

abundance: -
j_gene: TRBJ1-2
v_gene: TRBV10-3
d_gene: -
CDR3nt: TGTGCCATCAGTACCGGGGGGAGCAACTATGGCTACACCTTC
CDR3aa: CAISTGGSNYGYTF

abundance: -
j_gene: TRBJ2-1
v_gene: TRBV10-3
d_gene: TRBD2
CDR3nt: TGTGCCATCAGTGAAATCCTAGCGGGAGAAAACAATGAGCAGTTCTTC
CDR3aa: CAISEILAGENNEQFF

abundance: few
j_gene: TRBJ1-3
v_gene: TRBV18
d_gene: -
CDR3nt: TGTGCCAGCTCACCACAGCAGGGGTATGGAAACACCATATATTTT
CDR3aa: CASSPQQGYGNTIYF

abundance: -
j_gene: TRBJ2-7
v_gene: TRBV6-5
d_gene: TRBD2
CDR3nt: TGTGCCAGCAGTAGGTCACTAGCGGGAGACGAGCAGTACTTC
CDR3aa: CASSRSLAGDEQYF

abundance: -
j_gene: TRBJ2-2
v_gene: TRBV29-1
d_gene: -
CDR3nt: TGCAGCGCTTACGGGGGCACCGGGGAGCTGTTTTTT
CDR3aa: CSAYGGTGELFF

abundance: -
j_gene: TRBJ2-3
v_gene: TRBV5-1
d_gene: -
CDR3nt: TGCGCCAGCAGCTTGGGGAGGGCCAGCACAGATACGCAGTATTTT
CDR3aa: CASSLGRASTDTQYF

abundance: -
j_gene: TRBJ1-3
v_gene: TRBV2
d_gene: -
CDR3nt: TGTGCCAGCCGGGGAGACTCTGGAAACACCATATATTTT
CDR3aa: CASRGDSGNTIYF

abundance: -
j_gene: TRBJ1-5
v_gene: TRBV5-8
d_gene: -
CDR3nt: TGTGCCAGCAGCTTGGTTAGGGGCGCCAATCAGCCCCAGCATTTT
CDR3aa: CASSLVRGANQPQHF

abundance: -
j_gene: TRBJ1-2
v_gene: TRBV19
d_gene: -
CDR3nt: TGTGCCAGTAGTATTTCAGGTGGCTACACCTTC
CDR3aa: CASSISGGYTF

abundance: -
j_gene: TRBJ1-6
v_gene: TRBV5-4
d_gene: TRBD1
CDR3nt: TGTGCCAGCAGCTTGGTCTCAGGGGGCTTGGGTTCACCCCTCCACTTT
CDR3aa: CASSLVSGGLGSPLHF

abundance: -
j_gene: TRBJ2-7
v_gene: TRBV7-9
d_gene: TRBD2
CDR3nt: TGTGCCAGCAGTCCCCGGACTAGCGGACCTTACTACGAGCAGTACTTC
CDR3aa: CASSPRTSGPYYEQYF

abundance: -
j_gene: TRBJ1-6
v_gene: TRBV18
d_gene: -
CDR3nt: TGTGCCAGCTCACCACAGGGGACAATAAATTCACCCCTCCACTTT
CDR3aa: CASSPQGTINSPLHF

abundance: -
j_gene: TRBJ1-2
v_gene: TRBV4-1
d_gene: TRBD1
CDR3nt: TGCGCCAGCAGCCGAGGGACAGGGGAGGGCTACACCTTC
CDR3aa: CASSRGTGEGYTF

abundance: -
j_gene: TRBJ2-5
v_gene: TRBV5-5
d_gene: TRBD2
CDR3nt: TGTGCCAGCAGCCGCACTCTAGCGGGGGGGCCCCAAGAGACCCAGTACTTC
CDR3aa: CASSRTLAGGPQETQYF

abundance: -
j_gene: TRBJ2-7
v_gene: TRBV6-5
d_gene: -
CDR3nt: TGTGCCAGCAGCTCGGGACAAGGGCTTTACGAGCAGTACTTC
CDR3aa: CASSSGQGLYEQYF

abundance: -
j_gene: TRBJ2-1
v_gene: TRBV4-1
d_gene: TRBD2
CDR3nt: TGCGCCAGCAGCCCACGTTCTGGACTAGATCGTTTCTTC
CDR3aa: CASSPRSGLDRFF

abundance: -
j_gene: TRBJ2-7
v_gene: TRBV16
d_gene: -
CDR3nt: TGTGCCAGCAGCCAGAGAGACAGGCCCTCCTACGAGCAGTACTTC
CDR3aa: CASSQRDRPSYEQYF

abundance: -
j_gene: TRBJ1-5
v_gene: TRBV7-8
d_gene: TRBD1
CDR3nt: TGTGCCAGCAGCTTAGAGGGGGCGGGGCGAAATCAGCCCCAGCATTTT
CDR3aa: CASSLEGAGRNQPQHF

abundance: -
j_gene: TRBJ2-5
v_gene: TRBV29-1
d_gene: -
CDR3nt: TGCAGCGTTGGTAGTATTGGGACACATCAAGAGACCCAGTACTTC
CDR3aa: CSVGSIGTHQETQYF

abundance: -
j_gene: TRBJ2-4
v_gene: TRBV9
d_gene: -
CDR3nt: TGTGCCAGCAGCTTAAATACAGGGTTGGAAAACATTCAGTACTTC
CDR3aa: CASSLNTGLENIQYF

abundance: few
j_gene: TRBJ2-7
v_gene: TRBV3-1/TRBV3-2
d_gene: -
CDR3nt: TGTGCCAGCGGAGAGGATAACTACGAGCAGTACTTC
CDR3aa: CASGEDNYEQYF

abundance: -
j_gene: TRBJ1-6
v_gene: TRBV7-2
d_gene: -
CDR3nt: TGTGCCAGCAGCTTGGTCAGAAGCTCCTATAATTCACCCCTCCACTTT
CDR3aa: CASSLVRSSYNSPLHF

abundance: -
j_gene: TRBJ1-1
v_gene: TRBV2
d_gene: -
CDR3nt: TGTGCCAGCACCGGAATAACTATGAACACTGAAGCTTTCTTT
CDR3aa: CASTGITMNTEAFF

abundance: -
j_gene: TRBJ2-6
v_gene: TRBV27
d_gene: -
CDR3nt: TGTGCCAGCAAGAGAGGTTCAGGGGCCAACGTCCTGACTTTC
CDR3aa: CASKRGSGANVLTF

abundance: -
j_gene: TRBJ1-6
v_gene: TRBV30
d_gene: -
CDR3nt: TGTGCCTGGAACAGGTATAATTCACCCCTCCACTTT
CDR3aa: CAWNRYNSPLHF

abundance: once
j_gene: TRBJ2-7
v_gene: TRBV28
d_gene: -
CDR3nt: TGTGCCAGCAGCCTAAGCCCAAACTCTAGTATCTCCTACGAGCAGTACTTC
CDR3aa: CASSLSPNSSISYEQYF

abundance: -
j_gene: TRBJ2-5
v_gene: TRBV5-1
d_gene: TRBD2
CDR3nt: TGCGCCAGCAACTGGGGGCTAGCGGGAGAGACCCAGTACTTC
CDR3aa: CASNWGLAGETQYF

abundance: few
j_gene: TRBJ1-1
v_gene: TRBV4-1
d_gene: -
CDR3nt: TGCGCCAGCAGCCAAAGCGACGGGGGTAAAAGTAACACTGAAGCTTTCTTT
CDR3aa: CASSQSDGGKSNTEAFF

abundance: -
j_gene: TRBJ1-2
v_gene: TRBV9
d_gene: -
CDR3nt: TGTGCCAGCAGCGTAGGTCCGGGGGGCTACACCTTC
CDR3aa: CASSVGPGGYTF

abundance: -
j_gene: TRBJ2-1
v_gene: TRBV4-1
d_gene: -
CDR3nt: TGCGCCAGCAGCCAAGATTTAGAGCGGCCCCCGGCATACAATGAGCAGTTCTTC
CDR3aa: CASSQDLERPPAYNEQFF

abundance: -
j_gene: TRBJ2-7
v_gene: TRBV11-2
d_gene: TRBD1
CDR3nt: TGTGCCAGCAGCTGGGGGGGACAGGGAGCCTACGAGCAGTACTTC
CDR3aa: CASSWGGQGAYEQYF

abundance: -
j_gene: TRBJ1-6
v_gene: TRBV3-1/TRBV3-2
d_gene: TRBD1
CDR3nt: TGTGCCAGCAGCCAAGAACGAGGGACAGGGGGTTCACCCCTCCACTTT
CDR3aa: CASSQERGTGGSPLHF